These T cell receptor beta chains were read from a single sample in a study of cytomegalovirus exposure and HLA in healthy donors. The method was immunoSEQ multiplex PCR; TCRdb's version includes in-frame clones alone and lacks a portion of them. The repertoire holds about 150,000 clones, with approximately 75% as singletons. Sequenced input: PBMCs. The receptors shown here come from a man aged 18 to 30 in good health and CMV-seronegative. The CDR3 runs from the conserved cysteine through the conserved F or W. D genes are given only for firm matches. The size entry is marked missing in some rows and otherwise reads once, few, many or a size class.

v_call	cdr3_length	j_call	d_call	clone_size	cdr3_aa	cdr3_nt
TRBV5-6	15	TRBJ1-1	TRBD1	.	CASSLFGTENTEAFF	TGTGCCAGCAGCTTGTTCGGGACAGAGAACACTGAAGCTTTCTTT
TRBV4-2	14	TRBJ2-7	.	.	CASSRPLELYEQYF	TGTGCCAGCAGCCGCCCTCTCGAACTCTACGAGCAGTACTTC
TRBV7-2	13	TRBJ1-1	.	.	CASSLVVRSEAFF	TGTGCCAGCAGCTTAGTGGTACGGAGTGAAGCTTTCTTT
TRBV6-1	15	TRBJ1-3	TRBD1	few	CASRGTTGVGNTIYF	TGTGCCAGCAGGGGGACGACAGGGGTGGGAAACACCATATATTTT
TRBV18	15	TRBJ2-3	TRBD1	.	CASSPLGQGPDTQYF	TGTGCCAGCTCACCACTGGGACAGGGCCCAGATACGCAGTATTTT
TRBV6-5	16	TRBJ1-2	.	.	CASSFYQEGSNYGYTF	TGTGCCAGCAGTTTTTATCAAGAGGGCTCGAACTATGGCTACACCTTC
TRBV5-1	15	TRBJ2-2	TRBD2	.	CASTKGGQGAGELFF	TGCGCCAGCACCAAGGGAGGGCAGGGTGCCGGGGAGCTGTTTTTT
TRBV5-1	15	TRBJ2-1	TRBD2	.	CASSLVAGGRNEQFF	TGCGCCAGCAGCTTGGTAGCGGGGGGGCGTAATGAGCAGTTCTTC
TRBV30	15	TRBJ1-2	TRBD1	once	CAWSGRTGDVYGYTF	TGTGCCTGGAGTGGGAGGACAGGGGACGTCTATGGCTACACCTTC
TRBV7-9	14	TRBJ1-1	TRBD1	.	CASSPPGGWTEAFF	TGTGCCAGCAGTCCCCCAGGGGGATGGACTGAAGCTTTCTTT
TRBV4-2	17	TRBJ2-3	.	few	CASSQVLKGVAEDTQYF	TGTGCCAGCAGCCAAGTCTTAAAGGGGGTAGCTGAAGATACGCAGTATTTT
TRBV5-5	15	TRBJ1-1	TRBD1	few	CASSGETGVLTEAFF	TGTGCCAGCAGCGGAGAAACAGGGGTACTCACTGAAGCTTTCTTT
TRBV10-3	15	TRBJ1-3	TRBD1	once	CAISESQGFGNTIYF	TGTGCCATCAGTGAGTCACAGGGGTTTGGAAACACCATATATTTT
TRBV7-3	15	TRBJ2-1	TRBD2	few	CASSASGGKSTEQFF	TGTGCCAGCAGCGCTAGCGGGGGGAAATCCACTGAGCAGTTCTTC
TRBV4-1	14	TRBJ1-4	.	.	CASSQRQGNEKLFF	TGCGCCAGCAGCCAACGGCAGGGTAATGAAAAACTGTTTTTT
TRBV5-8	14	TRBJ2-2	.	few	CASSLRGYTGELFF	TGTGCCAGCAGCTTGAGGGGATACACCGGGGAGCTGTTTTTT
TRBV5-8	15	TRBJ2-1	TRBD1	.	CASSLYRTGNNEQFF	TGTGCCAGCAGCTTGTATAGGACAGGGAACAATGAGCAGTTCTTC
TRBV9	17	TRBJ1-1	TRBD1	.	CASSNRQGGYLNTEAFF	TGTGCCAGCAGCAACCGACAGGGTGGCTATCTGAACACTGAAGCTTTCTTT